This T cell receptor beta chain emerged from a study of radiation and T cells in renal cell carcinoma. Per germline, CDR1 LNHDA and CDR2 SQIVND (reference sequence). The CDR3 is made up of 14 amino acids. Losses at the gene ends were 7 bases for V and 5 bases for J; bases not matched to a gene: 5. The time point denotes: blood 4 weeks post-SBRT, at nephrectomy. As to treatment: 15 Gy SBRT to primary tumor, nephrectomy 4 weeks later. Radiation-treated patients gave blood at baseline, week 2 and week 4. Sequencing used immunoSEQ multiplex PCR; TCRdb keeps in-frame clones, though not all of them. Seen here are 140,000 to 150,000 clones, roughly 90% observed once, and the top ten hold about a sixth.

This clonotype was obtained from a woman aged 45-65 years with renal cell carcinoma. The sample consisted of blood, taken from a patient whose treatment included radiotherapy and nephrectomy. The chain uses TRBV19 and TRBJ2-1; 10 nucleotides match TRBD2. CDR3 loop: CASTGTSVDNEQFF. In DNA form, the CDR3 reads TGTGCCAGTACCGGGACTAGCGTGGACAATGAGCAGTTCTTC. Looking up the rest from reference TRBV19 and TRBJ2-1 gives the full variable domain: DGGITQSPKYLFRKEGQNVTLSCEQNLNHDAMYWYRQDPGQGLRLIYYSQIVNDFQKGDIAEGYSVSREKKESFPLTVTSAQKNPTAFYLCASTGTSVDNEQFFGPGTRLTVL.